Described below is a single T cell receptor (beta chain) sequence and its context. CDR1 and CDR2 (germline): SGDLS, YYNGEE. The CDR3 is 14 residues long. Trimming at V came to 6 bases and at J to 6 bases, leaving 11 bases not matched to a gene. Per the original data handling: Estimated nucleated cell counts came from reference gene primer amplification. The assay was immunoSEQ multiplex PCR, and TCRdb's table has in-frame clones only and misses some. Clonal size and the V and J genes are those of that table, whereas D and trimming came from the DNA. This repertoire shows 250,000 or so clones, approximately 80% found once; its top ten account for nearly 9%. The data were obtained in a study of blood T cell repertoires in COVID-19. Turning to the study itself: Acute-phase and convalescent COVID-19 samples originated in the United States, Italy and Spain. T cells, B-cell-depleted T cells, or PBMCs provided the cDNA or gDNA that served as material.

The chain recombines TRBV9 with TRBJ2-7; 8 positions agree with TRBD1. This receptor was taken from a man older than 75 with acute or convalescent COVID-19. The specimen sequenced was peripheral blood. CDR3 DNA sequence: TGTGCCAGCACCCCCGGGACAGGATCCCTCGAGCAGTACTTC. It specifies CASTPGTGSLEQYF.